The 4 T cell receptor beta chains listed next were all sequenced from one sample in a study of yellow fever vaccine responses in identical twins. TCRdb recomputed calls from the RT-PCR reads with MiXCR, one row per CDR3 protein. Of about 2,400 distinct CDR3 sequences listed, roughly 80% were seen once; the top ten hold approximately 4.2%. This sample comprised T cells from blood (PBMCs), unsorted or a sorted subset (not recorded which), obtained before or after yellow fever vaccination (not recorded which). These receptors were obtained from a woman in her late teens or twenties who received the yellow fever vaccine.

This chain joins TRBV11-2 and TRBJ2-1; 10 bases line up with TRBD1. The CDR3 is 16 amino acids. Germline assignment: CDR1 SGHAT and CDR2 FQNNGV. The ends lost 3 bases at V and 9 bases at J; junction bases unmatched: 11. As DNA, the CDR3 is TGTGCCAGCAGCTTGACCGGGACAGGGGCTTTCCGTGAGCAGTTCTTC. The encoded protein is CASSLTGTGAFREQFF.

The chain is built from TRBV11-2 and TRBJ1-5; no clear D. Per germline, CDR1 SGHAT and CDR2 FQNNGV. Between the trimmed V and J ends, which lost 5 bases and 2 bases, there was a span of 13 bases. The CDR3 is 15 amino acids. Here the CDR3 reads CASSHGGSGNQPQHF. CDR3 DNA sequence: TGTGCCAGCAGCCACGGTGGATCCGGCAATCAGCCCCAGCATTTT.

This CDR3 reads CASSYSGGSYEQYV. The CDR3, as DNA: TGTGCCAGCAGTTACAGTGGCGGCTCCTACGAGCAGTACGTC. The chain recombines TRBV6-2 or TRBV6-3 with TRBJ2-7; D not resolved. The CDR3 loop spans 14 amino acids. The ends were cut back, 2 bases at V and 0 bases at J, with 8 bases in the middle. Germline-derived CDR1 and CDR2 are MNHEY and SVGEGT.

This chain joins TRBV30 and TRBJ2-2; no definite D call. The germline CDR1 and CDR2 sequences are GTSNPN and SVGIG (reference sequence). The ends were cut back, 0 bases at V and 5 bases at J, with 1 base in the middle. CDR3 length equals 11 residues. CDR3 nucleotide sequence: TGTGCCTGGAGTGTGACCGGGGAGCTGTTTTTT. Translating it yields CAWSVTGELFF.